This T cell receptor (beta chain) was recorded in a study of OX40 agonist ivuxolimab in advanced cancers. About the study: Patients were treated with intravenous ivuxolimab, dosed at 0.01 to 10 mg/kg and infused every 2 weeks.

Assay used: immunoSEQ multiplex PCR; TCRdb lists only in-frame clones, some missing. The table includes tens of thousands of clones, around 93% detected once. The CDR3 is 12 residues long. The V end lost 0 bases, the J end lost 8 bases, and 8 bases lay between the germline ends. Germline V gene lookup returns CDR1 SGDLS and CDR2 YYNGEE. The V call is TRBV9, the J call TRBJ1-1; D gene unclear. The source is an adult with an advanced solid tumor such as melanoma, head and neck, liver or kidney cancer. The sample consisted of CD4+ or CD8+ T cells sorted from blood, taken in a trial of the OX40 agonist ivuxolimab. CDR3 amino acids: CASSVDEGEAFF. The CDR3 nucleotides are TGTGCCAGCAGCGTAGATGAAGGGGAAGCTTTCTTT.